This T cell receptor beta chain emerged from a study of beta chain features in type 1 diabetes. What was sequenced were expressed TCRB transcripts, since all of the isolated RNA had been reverse transcribed. TCRdb keeps only in-frame clones here, not all; method: immunoSEQ multiplex PCR. The sample has about 450,000 clones, about 10% seen once; the top ten hold over 0.035%. Points on this clone: A much larger clone lies a single base off, so this may be a read error. This sample includes further DNA sequences coding for the same CDR3.

The sequence derives from a woman under 30 in good health. Sequenced sample: naive CD4+ T cells from blood.

In DNA form, the CDR3 reads TGTGCCAGCTCGCCCACAGATACGCAGTATTTT. This gives the protein CASSPTDTQYF. The gene calls are TRBV18 and TRBJ2-3; unclear D gene. The CDR3 has 11 residues. Trimming took off 6 bases at V and 2 bases at J, with 3 bases between the two ends. CDR1 KGHSH and CDR2 LQKENI come from the germline V gene.